The entry below gives a single TCR beta chain sequence along with its context. With V trimmed by 8 bases and J by 13 bases, 15 bases remained unmatched. The CDR3 runs 13 residues. CDR1 SNHLY and CDR2 FYNNEI come from the germline V gene. This specimen comes from a study of Graves' ophthalmopathy and Graves' hyperthyroidism. CDR3 regions of TCR beta were amplified from RNA transcripts. HTBI primers were used in a first-round RT-PCR, which preceded a second-round multiplex PCR. TCRdb re-analysed the multiplex PCR reads in MiXCR, keeping a single row per CDR3 protein. The sample has about 230,000 distinct CDR3 sequences, around 42% seen once; the top ten hold more than 45%. All donors with ophthalmopathy were recorded as having moderate-to-severe activity, CAS ≥3, NOSPECS ≥4 and a duration under 3 months.

This sequence joins TRBV2 and TRBJ1-1; 8 positions match TRBD1. This clonotype was sampled from an adult man with Graves' ophthalmopathy. The sample was peripheral blood. The CDR3 is CASWNQGAGGDFF. DNA of the CDR3: TGTGCCAGCTGGAATCAGGGGGCCGGTGGGGATTTCTTT.